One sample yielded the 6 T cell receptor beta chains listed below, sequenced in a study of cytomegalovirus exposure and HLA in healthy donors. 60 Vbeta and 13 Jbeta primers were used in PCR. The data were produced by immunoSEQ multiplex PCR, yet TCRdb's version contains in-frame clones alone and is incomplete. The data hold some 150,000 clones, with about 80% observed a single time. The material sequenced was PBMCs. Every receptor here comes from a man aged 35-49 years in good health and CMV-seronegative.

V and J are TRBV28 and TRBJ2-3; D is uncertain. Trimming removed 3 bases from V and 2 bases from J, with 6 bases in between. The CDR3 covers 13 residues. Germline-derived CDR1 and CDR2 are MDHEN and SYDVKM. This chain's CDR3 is CASSFPHTDTQYF. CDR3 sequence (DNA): TGTGCCAGCAGTTTTCCCCACACAGATACGCAGTATTTT. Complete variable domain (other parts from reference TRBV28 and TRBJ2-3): DVKVTQSSRYLVKRTGEKVFLECVQDMDHENMFWYRQDPGLGLRLIYFSYDVKMKEKGDIPEGYSVSREKKERFSLILESASTNQTSMYLCASSFPHTDTQYFGPGTRLTVL.

The CDR3 DNA is TGTGCCAGTAGTGCACAGGGTAAGGAGACCCAGTACTTC. This gives the protein CASSAQGKETQYF. The chain recombines TRBV19 with TRBJ2-5, with D possibly being TRBD1 (6 bases). CDR1 and CDR2 (germline): LNHDA, SQIVND (reference sequence). The CDR3 has 13 residues. V was cut by 5 bases and J by 5 bases, with 12 bases left in between.

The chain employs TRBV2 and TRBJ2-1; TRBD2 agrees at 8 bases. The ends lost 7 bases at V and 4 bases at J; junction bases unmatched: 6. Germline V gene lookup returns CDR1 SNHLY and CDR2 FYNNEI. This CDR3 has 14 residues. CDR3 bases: TGTGCCAGCACTAGCGGGTTTTCATACAATGAGCAGTTCTTC. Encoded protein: CASTSGFSYNEQFF. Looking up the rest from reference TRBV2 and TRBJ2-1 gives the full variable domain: EPEVTQTPSHQVTQMGQEVILRCVPISNHLYFYWYRQILGQKVEFLVSFYNNEISEKSEIFDDQFSVERPDGSNFTLKIRSTKLEDSAMYFCASTSGFSYNEQFFGPGTRLTVL.

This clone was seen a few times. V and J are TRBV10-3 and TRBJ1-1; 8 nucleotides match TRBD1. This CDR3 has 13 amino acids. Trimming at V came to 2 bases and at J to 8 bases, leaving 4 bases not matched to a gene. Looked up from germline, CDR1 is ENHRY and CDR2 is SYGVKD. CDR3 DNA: TGTGCCATCAGTGAGCCGACAGGGGAGGAAGCTTTCTTT. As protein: CAISEPTGEEAFF.

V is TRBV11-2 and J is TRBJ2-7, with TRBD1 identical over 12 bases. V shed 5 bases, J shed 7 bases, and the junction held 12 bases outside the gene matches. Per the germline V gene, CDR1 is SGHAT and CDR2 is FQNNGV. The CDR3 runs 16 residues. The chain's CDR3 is CASSPYSGTGGGEQYF. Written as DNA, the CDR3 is TGTGCCAGCAGCCCCTATTCCGGGACAGGGGGCGGAGAGCAGTACTTC. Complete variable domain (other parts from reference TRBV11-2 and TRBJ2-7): EAGVAQSPRYKIIEKRQSVAFWCNPISGHATLYWYQQILGQGPKLLIQFQNNGVVDDSQLPKDRFSAERLKGVDSTLKIQPAKLEDSAVYLCASSPYSGTGGGEQYFGPGTRLTVT.

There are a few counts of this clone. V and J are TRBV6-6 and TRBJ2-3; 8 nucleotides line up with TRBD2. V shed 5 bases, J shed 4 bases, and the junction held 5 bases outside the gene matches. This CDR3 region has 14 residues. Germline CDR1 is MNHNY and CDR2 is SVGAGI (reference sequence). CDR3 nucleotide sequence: TGTGCCAGCAGTCGACTAGCGTTCGCAGATACGCAGTATTTT. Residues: CASSRLAFADTQYF.